The 2 T cell receptor beta chains listed next were all sequenced from one sample in a study of circulating and synovial CD4+ cells in juvenile arthritis. Sequenced by immunoSEQ multiplex PCR; TCRdb stores in-frame clones only, minus some. The sample has fewer than 35,000 clones, less than 97% seen once. The sequencing input was CD4+ T cells from blood. These receptors came from a human donor with juvenile idiopathic arthritis.

This chain joins TRBV6-1 and TRBJ2-4; TRBD1 matches 12 bases. This CDR3 contains 15 residues. V was pared by 5 bases and J by 5 bases, with 4 bases of the junction left unmatched. Germline CDR1 MNHNS, CDR2 SASEGT. CDR3 amino acids: CASSPGQGAQNIQYF. In DNA, the CDR3 is TGTGCCAGCAGTCCGGGACAGGGGGCTCAAAACATTCAGTACTTC.

The rearrangement uses TRBV5-1 and TRBJ2-1, with 8 nucleotides matching TRBD2. Germline lookup yields CDR1 SGHRS and CDR2 YFSETQ. V gave up 6 bases and J gave up 5 bases; unmatched junction bases: 10. The CDR3 is 15 residues long. The CDR3 coding sequence is TGCGCCAGCACCCGGGGGGGTTCTAGGGACAATGAGCAGTTCTTC. Translating gives CASTRGGSRDNEQFF.